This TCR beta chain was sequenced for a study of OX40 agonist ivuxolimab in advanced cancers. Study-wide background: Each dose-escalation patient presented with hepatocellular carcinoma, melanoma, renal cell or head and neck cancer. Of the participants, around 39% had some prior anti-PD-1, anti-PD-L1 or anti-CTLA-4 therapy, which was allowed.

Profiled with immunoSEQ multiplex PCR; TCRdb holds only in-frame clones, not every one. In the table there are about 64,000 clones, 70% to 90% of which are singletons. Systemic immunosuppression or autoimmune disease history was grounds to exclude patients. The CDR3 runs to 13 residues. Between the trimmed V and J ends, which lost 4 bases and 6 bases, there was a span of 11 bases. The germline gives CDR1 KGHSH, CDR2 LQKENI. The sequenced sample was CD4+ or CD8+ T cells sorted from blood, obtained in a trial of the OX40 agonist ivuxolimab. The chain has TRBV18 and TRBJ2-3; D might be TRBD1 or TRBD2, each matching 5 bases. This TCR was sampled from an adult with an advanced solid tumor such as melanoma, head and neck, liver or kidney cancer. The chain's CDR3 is CASSRGTADTQYF. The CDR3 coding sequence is TGTGCCAGCTCACGGGGGACGGCGGATACGCAGTATTTT.